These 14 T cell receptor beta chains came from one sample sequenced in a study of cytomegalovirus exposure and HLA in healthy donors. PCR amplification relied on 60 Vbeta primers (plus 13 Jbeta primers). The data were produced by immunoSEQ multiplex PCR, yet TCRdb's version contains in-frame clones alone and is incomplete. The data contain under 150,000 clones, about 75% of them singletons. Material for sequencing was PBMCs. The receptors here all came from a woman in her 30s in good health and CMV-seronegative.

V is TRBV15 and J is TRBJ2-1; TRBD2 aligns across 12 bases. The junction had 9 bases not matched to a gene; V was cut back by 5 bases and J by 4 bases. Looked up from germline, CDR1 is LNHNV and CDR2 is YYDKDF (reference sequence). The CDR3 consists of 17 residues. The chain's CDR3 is CATSGIGLAGFYNEQFF. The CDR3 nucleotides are TGTGCCACCAGCGGAATTGGACTAGCGGGGTTTTACAATGAGCAGTTCTTC.

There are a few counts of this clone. The CDR3 DNA sequence: TGTGCCAGCAGCCCGAGTCCCAGGGAGGGCACTGAAGCTTTCTTT. This encodes CASSPSPREGTEAFF. This chain uses TRBV11-1 with TRBJ1-1; D possibly corresponds to TRBD1 (5 bases). The CDR3 runs 15 residues. Trimming pared 5 bases from V and 4 bases from J, leaving 17 bases between. The germline V gene has CDR1 SGHAT and CDR2 FQDESV (reference sequence).

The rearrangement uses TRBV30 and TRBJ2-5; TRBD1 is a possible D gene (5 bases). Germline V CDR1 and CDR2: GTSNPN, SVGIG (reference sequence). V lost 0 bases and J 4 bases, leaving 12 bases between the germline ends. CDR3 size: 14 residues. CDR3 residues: CAWSVMGLGETQYF. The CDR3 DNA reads TGTGCCTGGAGTGTAATGGGGCTGGGAGAGACCCAGTACTTC.

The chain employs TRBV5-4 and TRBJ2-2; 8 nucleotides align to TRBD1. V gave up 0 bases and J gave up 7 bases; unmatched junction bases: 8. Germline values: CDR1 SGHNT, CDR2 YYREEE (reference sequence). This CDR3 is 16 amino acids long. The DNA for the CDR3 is TGTGCCAGCAGCTTGGTTCAGGGGGCGCGAAGCGGGGAGCTGTTTTTT. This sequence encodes CASSLVQGARSGELFF.

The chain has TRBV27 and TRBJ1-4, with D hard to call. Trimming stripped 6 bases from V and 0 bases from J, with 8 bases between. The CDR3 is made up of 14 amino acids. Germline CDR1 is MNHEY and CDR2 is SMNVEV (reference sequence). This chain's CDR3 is CASSSAATNEKLFF. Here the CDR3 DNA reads TGTGCCAGCAGCTCAGCGGCAACTAATGAAAAACTGTTTTTT.

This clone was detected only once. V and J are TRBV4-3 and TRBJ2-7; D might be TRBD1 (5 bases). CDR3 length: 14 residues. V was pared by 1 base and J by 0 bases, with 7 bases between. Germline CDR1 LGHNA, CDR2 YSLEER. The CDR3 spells CASSQAGRSYEQYF. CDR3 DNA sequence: TGCGCCAGCAGCCAAGCAGGGCGCTCCTACGAGCAGTACTTC.

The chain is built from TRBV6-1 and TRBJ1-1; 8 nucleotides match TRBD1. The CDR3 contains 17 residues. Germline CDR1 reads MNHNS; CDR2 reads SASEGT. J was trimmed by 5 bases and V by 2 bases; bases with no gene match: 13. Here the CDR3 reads CASSESGQGALNTEAFF. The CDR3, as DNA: TGTGCCAGCAGTGAATCAGGGCAGGGGGCGCTTAATACTGAAGCTTTCTTT.

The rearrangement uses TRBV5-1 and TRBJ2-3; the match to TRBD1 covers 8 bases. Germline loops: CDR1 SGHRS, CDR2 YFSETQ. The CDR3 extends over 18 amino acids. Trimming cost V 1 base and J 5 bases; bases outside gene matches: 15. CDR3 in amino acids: CASSLWPSGTGQEDTQYF. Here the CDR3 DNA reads TGCGCCAGCAGCTTGTGGCCTTCCGGGACAGGCCAGGAAGATACGCAGTATTTT.

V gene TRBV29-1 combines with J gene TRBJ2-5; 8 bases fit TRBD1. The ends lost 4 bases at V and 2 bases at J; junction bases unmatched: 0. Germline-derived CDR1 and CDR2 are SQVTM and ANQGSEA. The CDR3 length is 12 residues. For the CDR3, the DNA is TGCAGCGTTGGGACAGGGCAAGAGACCCAGTACTTC. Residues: CSVGTGQETQYF.

This chain's CDR3 is CASSEGSEDEKLFF. The CDR3 DNA reads TGCGCCAGCAGTGAGGGATCCGAGGATGAAAAACTGTTTTTT. The J gene is TRBJ1-4, the V gene TRBV10-1, with D uncertain. CDR3 length: 14 residues. V shed 2 bases and J shed 6 bases, with 10 bases lying between them. From germline, CDR1 is WNHNN and CDR2 SYGVQD (reference sequence).

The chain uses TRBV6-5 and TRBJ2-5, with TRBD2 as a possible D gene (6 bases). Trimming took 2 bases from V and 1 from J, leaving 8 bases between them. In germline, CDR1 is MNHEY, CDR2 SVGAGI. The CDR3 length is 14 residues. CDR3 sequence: CASSYGGSQETQYF. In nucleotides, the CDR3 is TGTGCCAGCAGTTACGGGGGGAGCCAAGAGACCCAGTACTTC.

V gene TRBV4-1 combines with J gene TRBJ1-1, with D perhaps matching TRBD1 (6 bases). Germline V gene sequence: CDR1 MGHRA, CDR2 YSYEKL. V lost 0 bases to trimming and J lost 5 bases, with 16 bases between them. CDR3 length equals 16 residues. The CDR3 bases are TGCGCCAGCAGCCAAGATAGAGGGGGATCGAGGACTGAAGCTTTCTTT. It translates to CASSQDRGGSRTEAFF.

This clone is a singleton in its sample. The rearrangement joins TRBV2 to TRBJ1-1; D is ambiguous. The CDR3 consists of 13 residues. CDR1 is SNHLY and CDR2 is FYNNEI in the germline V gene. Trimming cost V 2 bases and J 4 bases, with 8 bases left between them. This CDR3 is CASSESQTTEAFF. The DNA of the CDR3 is TGTGCCAGCAGTGAAAGCCAAACCACTGAAGCTTTCTTT.

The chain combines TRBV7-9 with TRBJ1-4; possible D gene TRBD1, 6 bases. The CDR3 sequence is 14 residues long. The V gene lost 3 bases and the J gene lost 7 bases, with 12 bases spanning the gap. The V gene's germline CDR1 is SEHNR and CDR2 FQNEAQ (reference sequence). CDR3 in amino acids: CASSLQGLGEKLFF. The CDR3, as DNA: TGTGCCAGCAGCTTGCAGGGGCTTGGTGAAAAACTGTTTTTT.